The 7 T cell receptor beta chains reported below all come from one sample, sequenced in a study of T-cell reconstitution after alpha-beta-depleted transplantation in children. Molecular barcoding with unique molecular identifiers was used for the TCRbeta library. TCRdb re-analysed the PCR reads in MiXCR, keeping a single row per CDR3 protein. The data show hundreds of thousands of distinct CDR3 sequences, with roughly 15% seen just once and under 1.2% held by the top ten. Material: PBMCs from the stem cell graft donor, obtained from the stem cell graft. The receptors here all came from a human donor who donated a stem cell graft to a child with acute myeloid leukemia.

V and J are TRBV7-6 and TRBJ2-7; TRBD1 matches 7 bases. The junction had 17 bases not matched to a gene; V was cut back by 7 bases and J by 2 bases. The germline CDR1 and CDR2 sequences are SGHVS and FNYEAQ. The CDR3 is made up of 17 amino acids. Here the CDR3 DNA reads TGTGCCAGCACCCCAGGCAGGGGGTCCTTCACAACCTACGAGCAGTACTTC. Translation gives CASTPGRGSFTTYEQYF.

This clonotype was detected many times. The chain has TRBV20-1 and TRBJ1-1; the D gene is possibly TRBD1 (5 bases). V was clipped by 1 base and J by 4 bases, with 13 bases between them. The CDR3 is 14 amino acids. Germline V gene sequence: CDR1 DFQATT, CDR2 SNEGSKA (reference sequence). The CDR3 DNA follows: TGCAGTGCTAGAGGGACAACCGAAGGCACTGAAGCTTTCTTT. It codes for CSARGTTEGTEAFF.

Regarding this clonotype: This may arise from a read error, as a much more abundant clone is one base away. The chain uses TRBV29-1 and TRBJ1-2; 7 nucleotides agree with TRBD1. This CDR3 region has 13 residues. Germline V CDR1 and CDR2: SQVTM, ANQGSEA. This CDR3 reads CSVFGTTGSGHTF. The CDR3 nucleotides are TGCAGCGTCTTCGGAACGACAGGGAGTGGCCACACCTTC. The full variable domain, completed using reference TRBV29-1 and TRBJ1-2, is SAVISQKPSRDICQRGTSLTIQCQVDSQVTMMFWYRQQPGQSLTLIATANQGSEATYESGFVIDKFPISRPNLTFSTLTVSNMSPEDSSIYLCSVFGTTGSGHTFGSGTRLTVV.

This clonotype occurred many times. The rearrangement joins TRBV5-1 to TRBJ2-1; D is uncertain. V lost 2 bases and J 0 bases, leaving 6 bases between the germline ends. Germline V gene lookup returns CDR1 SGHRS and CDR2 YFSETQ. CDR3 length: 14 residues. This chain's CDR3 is CASSFTVSYNEQFF. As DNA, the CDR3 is TGCGCCAGCAGCTTCACGGTCTCCTACAATGAGCAGTTCTTC.

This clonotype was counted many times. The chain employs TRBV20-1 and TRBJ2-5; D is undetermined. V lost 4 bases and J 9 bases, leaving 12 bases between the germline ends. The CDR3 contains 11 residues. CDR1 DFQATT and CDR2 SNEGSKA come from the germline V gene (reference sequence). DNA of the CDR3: TGCAGTGCTACTGAACTCGGGTCCCAGTACTTC. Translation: CSATELGSQYF.

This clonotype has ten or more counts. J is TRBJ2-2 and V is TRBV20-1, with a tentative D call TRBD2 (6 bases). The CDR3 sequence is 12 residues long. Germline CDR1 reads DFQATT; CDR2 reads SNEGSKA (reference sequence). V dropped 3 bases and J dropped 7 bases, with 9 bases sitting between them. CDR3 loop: CSASGGGGELFF. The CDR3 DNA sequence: TGCAGTGCTAGTGGGGGAGGCGGGGAGCTGTTTTTT.

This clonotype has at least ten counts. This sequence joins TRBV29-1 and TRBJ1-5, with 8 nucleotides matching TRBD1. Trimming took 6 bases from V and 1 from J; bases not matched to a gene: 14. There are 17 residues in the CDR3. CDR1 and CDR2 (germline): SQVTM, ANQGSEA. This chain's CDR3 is CSVLRGQGAMSNQPQHF. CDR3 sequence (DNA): TGCAGCGTCCTTAGGGGGCAGGGGGCGATGAGCAATCAGCCCCAGCATTTT. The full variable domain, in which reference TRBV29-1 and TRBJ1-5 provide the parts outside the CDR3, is SAVISQKPSRDICQRGTSLTIQCQVDSQVTMMFWYRQQPGQSLTLIATANQGSEATYESGFVIDKFPISRPNLTFSTLTVSNMSPEDSSIYLCSVLRGQGAMSNQPQHFGDGTRLSIL.